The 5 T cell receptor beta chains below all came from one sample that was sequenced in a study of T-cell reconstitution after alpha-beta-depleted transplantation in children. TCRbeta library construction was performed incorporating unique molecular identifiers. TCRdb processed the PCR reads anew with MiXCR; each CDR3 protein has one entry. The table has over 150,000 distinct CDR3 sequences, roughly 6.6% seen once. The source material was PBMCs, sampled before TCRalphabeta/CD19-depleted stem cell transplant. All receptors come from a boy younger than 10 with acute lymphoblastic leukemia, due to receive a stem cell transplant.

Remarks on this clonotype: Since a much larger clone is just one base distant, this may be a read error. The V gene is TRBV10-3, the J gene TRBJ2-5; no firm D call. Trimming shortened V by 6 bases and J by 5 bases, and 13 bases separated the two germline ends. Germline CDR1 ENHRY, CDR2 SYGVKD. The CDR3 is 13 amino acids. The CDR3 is CAIRLFPGETQYF. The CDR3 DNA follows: TGTGCCATCAGGTTATTTCCCGGGGAGACCCAGTACTTC.

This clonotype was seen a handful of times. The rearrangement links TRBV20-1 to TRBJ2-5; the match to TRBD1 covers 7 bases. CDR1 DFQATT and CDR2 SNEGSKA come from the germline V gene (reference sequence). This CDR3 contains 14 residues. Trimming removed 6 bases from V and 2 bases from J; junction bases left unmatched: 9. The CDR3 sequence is CSAPTGTVQETQYF. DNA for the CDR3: TGCAGTGCACCGACCGGGACAGTTCAAGAGACCCAGTACTTC.

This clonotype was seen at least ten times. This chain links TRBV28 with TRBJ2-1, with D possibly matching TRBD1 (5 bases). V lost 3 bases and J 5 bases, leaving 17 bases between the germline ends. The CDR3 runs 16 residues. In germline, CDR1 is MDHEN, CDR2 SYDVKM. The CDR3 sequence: CASSFFLQGSNNEQFF. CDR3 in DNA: TGTGCCAGCAGTTTTTTTCTTCAGGGCAGCAACAATGAGCAGTTCTTC.

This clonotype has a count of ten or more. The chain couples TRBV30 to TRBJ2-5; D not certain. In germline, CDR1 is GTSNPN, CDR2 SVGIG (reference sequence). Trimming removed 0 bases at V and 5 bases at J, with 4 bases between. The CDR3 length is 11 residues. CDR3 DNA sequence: TGTGCCTGGAGTGTCGGGGAGACCCAGTACTTC. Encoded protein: CAWSVGETQYF. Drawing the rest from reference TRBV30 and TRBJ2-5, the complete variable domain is SQTIHQWPATLVQPVGSPLSLECTVEGTSNPNLYWYRQAAGRGLQLLFYSVGIGQISSEVPQNLSASRPQDRQFILSSKKLLLSDSGFYLCAWSVGETQYFGPGTRLLVL.

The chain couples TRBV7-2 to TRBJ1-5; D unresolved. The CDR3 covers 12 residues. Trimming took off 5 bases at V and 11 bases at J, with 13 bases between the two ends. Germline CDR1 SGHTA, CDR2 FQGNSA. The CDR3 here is CASSRDGESQHF. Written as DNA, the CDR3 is TGTGCCAGCAGCCGAGACGGGGAGTCCCAGCATTTT.